Given below is one T cell receptor beta chain in context. The antigen is undetermined. V lost 3 bases and J lost 6; bases outside the gene matches: 2. Germline values: CDR1 SGHTA, CDR2 FQGTGA. This CDR3 comprises 15 residues. The sample originates from a study of shared clonotypes between healthy human individuals. It was around 190 ng DNA, approximately 30,000 T cell genomes, that sorted-subset replicate PCRs used. Method: immunoSEQ multiplex PCR; TCRdb's copy keeps in-frame clones and lacks some. The data contain around 1,000,000 clones, around three quarters of them singletons. General study points: On the whole, naive subsets had larger estimated richness than memory subsets had.

Sequenced: memory CD4+ T cells from PBMCs. Subset given: CD45RA-negative fraction. The chain joins TRBV7-3 to TRBJ2-2; 12 positions agree with TRBD2. This sequence originates from a man aged 18 to 30 in good health. Some clones in this sample may be carry-over from other donors' samples. CDR3 region: CASSLTSGSPGELFF. CDR3 DNA: TGTGCCAGCAGCTTGACTAGCGGGAGTCCCGGGGAGCTGTTTTTT. Using reference TRBV7-3 and TRBJ2-2 for the parts outside the CDR3, the full variable domain is GAGVSQTPSNKVTEKGKYVELRCDPISGHTALYWYRQSLGQGPEFLIYFQGTGAADDSGLPNDRFFAVRPEGSVSTLKIQRTERGDSAVYLCASSLTSGSPGELFFGEGSRLTVL.